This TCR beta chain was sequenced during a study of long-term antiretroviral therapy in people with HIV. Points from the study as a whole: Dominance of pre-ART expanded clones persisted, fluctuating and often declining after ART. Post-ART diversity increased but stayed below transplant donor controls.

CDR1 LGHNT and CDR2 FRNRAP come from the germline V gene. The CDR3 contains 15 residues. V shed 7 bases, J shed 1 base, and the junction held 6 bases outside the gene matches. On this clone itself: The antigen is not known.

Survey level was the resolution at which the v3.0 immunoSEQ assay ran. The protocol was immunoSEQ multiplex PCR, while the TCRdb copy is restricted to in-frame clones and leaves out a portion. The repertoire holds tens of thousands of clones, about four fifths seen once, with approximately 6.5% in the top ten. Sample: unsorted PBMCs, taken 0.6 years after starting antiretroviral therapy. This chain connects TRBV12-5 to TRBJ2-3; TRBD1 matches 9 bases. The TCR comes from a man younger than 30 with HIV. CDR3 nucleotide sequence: TGTGCTAGTGCCCTGGGGGACAGGGGCACAGATACGCAGTATTTT. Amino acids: CASALGDRGTDTQYF.